These 9 T cell receptor beta chains were sequenced from one sample in a study of shared clonotypes between healthy human individuals. Clones were sequenced by immunoSEQ multiplex PCR, and TCRdb holds only the in-frame ones, with some missing. The sample consists of around 1,100,000 clones, around three quarters of them appearing once. The sequencing input was memory CD4+ T cells from PBMCs. Described subset: CD45RA-negative fraction. The receptors shown here come from a man younger than 30 in good health. Some clones in this sample may be carry-over from other donors' samples.

The chain recombines TRBV7-8 with TRBJ1-5; D is undetermined. The CDR3 totals 12 residues. Deletions cut 11 bases from V and 1 base from J, with 9 bases between. From germline, CDR1 is SGHVS and CDR2 FQNEAQ. This CDR3 is CAGGLSNQPQHF. The CDR3 bases are TGTGCCGGAGGGTTGAGCAATCAGCCCCAGCATTTT.

This chain links TRBV7-2 with TRBJ1-4, with D possibly matching TRBD1 (5 bases). Germline CDR1 SGHTA, CDR2 FQGNSA. CDR3 length: 16 amino acids. V gave up 0 bases and J gave up 2 bases, with 10 bases separating them. Here the CDR3 reads CASSLAGGGTNEKLFF. The CDR3 DNA is TGTGCCAGCAGCTTAGCCGGTGGGGGGACTAATGAAAAACTGTTTTTT.

The chain is built from TRBV2 and TRBJ2-2; TRBD2 matches 11 bases. The CDR3 is made up of 15 amino acids. The ends lost 5 bases at V and 8 bases at J; junction bases unmatched: 7. Germline CDR1 reads SNHLY; CDR2 reads FYNNEI. In nucleotides, the CDR3 is TGTGCCAGCAGTCTTATGACTAGCGGGAAAGGGGAGCTGTTTTTT. This gives the protein CASSLMTSGKGELFF.

CDR3 in amino acids: CASRRTAAPGGYTF. CDR3 DNA: TGTGCCAGCAGAAGGACCGCCGCGCCGGGTGGCTACACCTTC. J is TRBJ1-2 and V is TRBV6-5; the D is unclear. The CDR3 runs to 14 residues. The germline gives CDR1 MNHEY, CDR2 SVGAGI. V lost 6 bases and J 7 bases, leaving 18 bases between the germline ends.

This chain links TRBV4-1 with TRBJ2-7; TRBD2 matches at 12 bases. V trimming: 1 base; J trimming: 6 bases; junction bases outside the gene matches: 4. The germline V gene has CDR1 MGHRA and CDR2 YSYEKL. The CDR3 totals 15 residues. CDR3 sequence reads: CASSQGLAGVGEQYF. In nucleotides, the CDR3 is TGCGCCAGCAGCCAAGGACTAGCGGGAGTCGGCGAGCAGTACTTC.

The V gene is TRBV5-1, the J gene TRBJ2-2; TRBD2 might be the D (5 bases). The germline gives CDR1 SGHRS, CDR2 YFSETQ. V lost 0 bases and J 3 bases, leaving 9 bases between the germline ends. This CDR3 comprises 15 residues. The CDR3 DNA reads as TGCGCCAGCAGCTTGGTGCTAGCAGACACCGGGGAGCTGTTTTTT. Its protein product is CASSLVLADTGELFF.

J is TRBJ2-7 and V is TRBV5-4; 7 bases are shared with TRBD2. The germline gives CDR1 SGHNT, CDR2 YYREEE (reference sequence). This CDR3 has 15 amino acids. J lost 1 base, V lost 4 bases, and 8 bases had no gene match. The CDR3 reads CASSRSSGGSYEQYF. Written as DNA, the CDR3 is TGTGCCAGCAGCCGATCCTCGGGAGGATCCTACGAGCAGTACTTC.

This chain joins TRBV14 and TRBJ2-1, with 8 nucleotides matching TRBD2. CDR1 is SGHDN, CDR2 FVKESK, per germline. V was clipped by 3 bases and J by 1 base; unmatched bases: 14. CDR3 length: 19 amino acids. The CDR3 DNA follows: TGTGCCAGCAGCCACCCCACGGGGGGGAAGGGATGGTCCTACAATGAGCAGTTCTTC. It specifies CASSHPTGGKGWSYNEQFF.

There are a few counts of this clone. The chain joins TRBV27 to TRBJ2-7; D tentatively fits TRBD1 or TRBD2 (5 bases each). Germline V gene lookup returns CDR1 MNHEY and CDR2 SMNVEV (reference sequence). V gave up 5 bases and J gave up 5 bases, with 16 bases separating them. The CDR3 length is 14 residues. CDR3 in amino acids: CASSRAAKGDEQYF. The CDR3, as DNA: TGTGCCAGCAGTCGAGCGGCCAAAGGGGACGAGCAGTACTTC.